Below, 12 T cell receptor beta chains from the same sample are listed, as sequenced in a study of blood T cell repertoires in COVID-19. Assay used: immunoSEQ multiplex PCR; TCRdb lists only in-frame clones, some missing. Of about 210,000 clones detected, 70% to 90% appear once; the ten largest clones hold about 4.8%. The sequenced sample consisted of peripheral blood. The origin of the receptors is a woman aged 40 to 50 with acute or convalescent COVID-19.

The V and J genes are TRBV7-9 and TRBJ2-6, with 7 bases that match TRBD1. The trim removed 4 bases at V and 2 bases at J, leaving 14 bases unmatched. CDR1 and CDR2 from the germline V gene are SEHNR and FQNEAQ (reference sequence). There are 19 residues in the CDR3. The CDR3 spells CASSSDRASVITGANVLTF. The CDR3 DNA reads TGTGCCAGCAGCTCCGACAGGGCATCTGTAATTACTGGGGCCAACGTCCTGACTTTC.

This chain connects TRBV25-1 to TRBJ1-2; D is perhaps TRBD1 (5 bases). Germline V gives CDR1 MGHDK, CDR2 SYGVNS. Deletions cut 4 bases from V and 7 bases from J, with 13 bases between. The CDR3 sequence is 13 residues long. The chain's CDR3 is CASSASGVGGYTF. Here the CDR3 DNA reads TGTGCCAGCAGTGCATCGGGGGTAGGTGGCTACACCTTC.

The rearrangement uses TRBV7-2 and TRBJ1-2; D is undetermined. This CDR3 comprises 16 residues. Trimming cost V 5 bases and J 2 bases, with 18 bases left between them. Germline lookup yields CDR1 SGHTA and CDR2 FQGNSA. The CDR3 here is CASSPTSPGSNYGYTF. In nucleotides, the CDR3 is TGTGCCAGCAGCCCGACCTCCCCCGGGTCCAACTATGGCTACACCTTC.

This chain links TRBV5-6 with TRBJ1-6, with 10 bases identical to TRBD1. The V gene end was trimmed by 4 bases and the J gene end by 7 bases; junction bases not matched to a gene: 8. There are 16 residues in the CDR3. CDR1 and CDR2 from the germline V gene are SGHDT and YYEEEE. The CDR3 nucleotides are TGTGCCAGCAGCCGGGACAGGGGCTCTTCCAATTCACCCCTCCACTTT. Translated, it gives CASSRDRGSSNSPLHF. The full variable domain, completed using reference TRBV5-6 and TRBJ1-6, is DAGVTQSPTHLIKTRGQQVTLRCSPKSGHDTVSWYQQALGQGPQFIFQYYEEEERQRGNFPDRFSGHQFPNYSSELNVNALLLGDSALYLCASSRDRGSSNSPLHFGNGTRLTVT.

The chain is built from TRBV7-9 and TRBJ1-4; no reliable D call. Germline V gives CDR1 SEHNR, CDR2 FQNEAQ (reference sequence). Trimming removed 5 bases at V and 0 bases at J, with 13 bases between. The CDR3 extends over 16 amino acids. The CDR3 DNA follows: TGTGCCAGCAGCCGATCGATCCAGACAACTAATGAAAAACTGTTTTTT. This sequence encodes CASSRSIQTTNEKLFF.

Written as DNA, the CDR3 is TGTGCCACCAGTGATCCCGGGGGGGCCCGAAAGACCCAGTACTTC. Protein: CATSDPGGARKTQYF. J is TRBJ2-5 and V is TRBV24-1; TRBD2 aligns across 8 bases. The CDR3 consists of 15 residues. The V gene end was trimmed by 3 bases and the J gene end by 6 bases; junction bases not matched to a gene: 8. Germline lookup yields CDR1 KGHDR and CDR2 SFDVKD.

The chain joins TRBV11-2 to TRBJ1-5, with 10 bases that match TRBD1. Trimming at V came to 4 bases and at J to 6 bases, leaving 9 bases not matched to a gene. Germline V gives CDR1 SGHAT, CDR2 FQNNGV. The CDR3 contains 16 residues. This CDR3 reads CASSSTGTGDGQPQHF. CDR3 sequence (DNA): TGTGCCAGCAGCTCGACCGGGACAGGGGATGGTCAGCCCCAGCATTTT.

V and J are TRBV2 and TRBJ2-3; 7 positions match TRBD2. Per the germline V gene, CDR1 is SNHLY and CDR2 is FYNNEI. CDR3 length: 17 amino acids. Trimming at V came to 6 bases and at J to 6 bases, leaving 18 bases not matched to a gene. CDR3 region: CASRETGGVRGVDTQYF. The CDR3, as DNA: TGTGCCAGCAGGGAGACGGGGGGAGTGAGGGGTGTGGATACGCAGTATTTT.

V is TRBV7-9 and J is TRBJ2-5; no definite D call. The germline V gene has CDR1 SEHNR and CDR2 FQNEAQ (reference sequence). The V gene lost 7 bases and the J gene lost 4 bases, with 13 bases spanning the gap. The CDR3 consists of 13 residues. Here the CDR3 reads CASTSIRVETQYF. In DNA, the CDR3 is TGTGCCAGCACCTCAATACGGGTAGAGACCCAGTACTTC.

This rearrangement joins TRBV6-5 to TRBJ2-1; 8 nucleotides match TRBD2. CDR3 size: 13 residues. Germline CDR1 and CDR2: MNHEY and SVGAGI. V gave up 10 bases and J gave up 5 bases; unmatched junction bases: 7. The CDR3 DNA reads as TGTGCCACGGGACTAGAACATCACAATGAGCAGTTCTTC. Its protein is CATGLEHHNEQFF.

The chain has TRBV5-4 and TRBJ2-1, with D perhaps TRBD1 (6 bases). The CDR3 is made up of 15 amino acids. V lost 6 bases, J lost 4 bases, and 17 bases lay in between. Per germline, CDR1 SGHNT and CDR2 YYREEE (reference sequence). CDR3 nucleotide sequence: TGTGCCAGCACCCGAGCCGGGACATCATACAATGAGCAGTTCTTC. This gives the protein CASTRAGTSYNEQFF.

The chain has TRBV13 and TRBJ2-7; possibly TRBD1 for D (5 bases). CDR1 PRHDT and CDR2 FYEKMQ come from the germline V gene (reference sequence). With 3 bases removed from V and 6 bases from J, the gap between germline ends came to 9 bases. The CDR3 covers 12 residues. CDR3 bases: TGTGCCAGCAGCTTCCAGGGTGGCGAGCAGTACGTC. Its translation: CASSFQGGEQYV.